Listed below are T cell receptor beta chains from one sample, sequenced in a study of T-cell reconstitution after alpha-beta-depleted transplantation in children. A single record per CDR3 protein comes from TCRdb applying MiXCR to the PCR reads. Here the sample spans 600,000 or so distinct CDR3 sequences, more than 20% being singletons. This sample comprised PBMCs, mostly from graft donor cells, obtained 360 days after TCRalphabeta/CD19-depleted stem cell transplant. The receptors stem from a boy less than two years old who had a stem cell transplant for acute myeloid leukemia, so the T cells may come from the graft donor. Both conserved end residues are part of each CDR3. A D gene is named only where the DNA matches it firmly. Size values are once, few and many counts, or a class for expanded clones, and some rows have none.

TRBV5-1	13	many	-	TRBJ1-2	CASSLVDSYGYTF	TGCGCCAGCAGCTTGGTCGACAGCTATGGCTACACCTTC
TRBV5-1	17	many	-	TRBJ2-5	CASSPYGAKGLRETQYF	TGCGCCAGCAGCCCGTATGGGGCTAAAGGACTCCGAGAGACCCAGTACTTC
TRBV2	14	-	TRBD2	TRBJ2-4	CASSEGVWEGIQYF	TGTGCCAGCAGTGAAGGGGTATGGGAGGGCATTCAGTACTTC
TRBV2	13	many	-	TRBJ1-4	CASSEGYGEKLFF	TGTGCCAGCAGTGAAGGATATGGGGAAAAACTGTTTTTT
TRBV5-1	15	few	TRBD1	TRBJ2-1	CASTKTGDSVNEQFF	TGCGCCAGCACCAAGACCGGGGACAGTGTCAATGAGCAGTTCTTC
TRBV5-6	16	few	-	TRBJ1-6	CASSLVRGGEDSPLHF	TGTGCCAGCAGCTTGGTCCGGGGAGGGGAGGATTCACCCCTCCACTTT
TRBV20-1	15	few	-	TRBJ1-1	CSAPAGHITGTEAFF	TGCAGTGCTCCAGCGGGACACATTACAGGCACTGAAGCTTTCTTT
TRBV12-3/TRBV12-4	13	-	TRBD1	TRBJ2-7	CASRQGPLYEQYF	TGTGCCAGCAGACAGGGGCCCCTCTACGAGCAGTACTTC
TRBV24-1	16	few	-	TRBJ2-7	CATSTAGKGDSYEQYF	TGTGCCACCAGTACTGCCGGGAAGGGGGACTCCTACGAGCAGTACTTC
TRBV6-1	17	-	-	TRBJ2-6	CASRSSEAFSGANVLTF	TGTGCCAGCCGGTCCTCAGAAGCCTTCTCTGGGGCCAACGTCCTGACTTTC
TRBV2	16	-	-	TRBJ2-1	CASSVSGTPPYNEQFF	TGTGCCAGCAGTGTAAGCGGGACACCGCCCTACAATGAGCAGTTCTTC
TRBV20-1	14	-	-	TRBJ1-2	CSARLTVSNYGYTF	TGCAGTGCTAGACTGACAGTCTCTAACTATGGCTACACCTTC
TRBV12-3/TRBV12-4	15	many	-	TRBJ2-7	CASSFPPRGAYEQYF	TGTGCCAGCAGTTTTCCCCCGCGGGGAGCCTACGAGCAGTACTTC
TRBV12-3/TRBV12-4	14	-	-	TRBJ2-5	CASSKGPWQETQYF	TGTGCCAGCAGTAAAGGACCCTGGCAAGAGACCCAGTACTTC
TRBV9	13	few	-	TRBJ1-1	CASSARRGTEAFF	TGTGCCAGCAGCGCCCGAAGGGGGACTGAAGCTTTCTTT
TRBV15	12	few	-	TRBJ2-3	CATSRDFDTQYF	TGTGCCACCAGCAGAGATTTCGATACGCAGTATTTT
TRBV20-1	14	many	TRBD1	TRBJ2-4	CSATQGSAKNIQYF	TGCAGTGCTACACAGGGGTCGGCCAAAAACATTCAGTACTTC
TRBV12-3/TRBV12-4	14	few	-	TRBJ2-3	CASSIHRRTDTQYF	TGTGCCAGCAGTATCCACCGGCGCACAGATACGCAGTATTTT
TRBV11-2	16	-	-	TRBJ2-1	CASSHVWVGGYNEQFF	TGTGCCAGCAGCCATGTCTGGGTGGGGGGATACAATGAGCAGTTCTTC
TRBV27	16	few	TRBD1	TRBJ1-2	CASSLGPTGRGYGYTF	TGTGCCAGCAGTTTAGGGCCGACAGGGAGAGGCTATGGCTACACCTTC
TRBV11-1	19	few	TRBD2	TRBJ2-7	CASSSLGGKTSRPTYEQYF	TGTGCCAGCAGCTCGCTTGGGGGGAAGACTAGCCGACCTACCTACGAGCAGTACTTC
TRBV9	15	-	-	TRBJ2-1	CASSVDGREFDEQFF	TGTGCCAGCAGCGTAGACGGCAGGGAATTCGATGAGCAGTTCTTC
TRBV4-3	17	few	TRBD2	TRBJ2-5	CASSQDRGGGAAETQYF	TGCGCCAGCAGCCAAGATCGGGGCGGGGGGGCGGCGGAGACCCAGTACTTC
TRBV6-2/TRBV6-3	13	-	-	TRBJ2-2	CASSYPETGELFF	TGTGCCAGCAGTTACCCAGAGACCGGGGAGCTGTTTTTT
TRBV11-3	15	many	-	TRBJ2-5	CASSSVQGWEETQYF	TGTGCCAGCAGCTCCGTCCAGGGCTGGGAAGAGACCCAGTACTTC
TRBV7-2	15	-	-	TRBJ2-7	CASSPRQARDYEQYF	TGTGCCAGCAGCCCAAGACAGGCAAGGGACTACGAGCAGTACTTC
TRBV7-6	19	-	TRBD2	TRBJ2-3	CASSLGGSGGGHGTDTQYF	TGTGCCAGCAGCTTAGGGGGTTCCGGGGGGGGACACGGCACAGATACGCAGTATTTT
TRBV12-3/TRBV12-4	13	-	TRBD1	TRBJ2-5	CAISTTGEETQYF	TGTGCCATCAGCACTACAGGGGAGGAGACCCAGTACTTC
TRBV27	16	-	-	TRBJ2-1	CASSFSNVRAYNEQFF	TGTGCCAGCAGTTTTAGTAACGTTAGGGCTTACAATGAGCAGTTCTTC
TRBV7-2	16	-	TRBD2	TRBJ2-2	CASSELLAGGAGELFF	TGTGCCAGCAGCGAGCTACTAGCGGGGGGGGCCGGGGAGCTGTTTTTT
TRBV4-1	18	-	-	TRBJ1-4	CASSKGRPVTATNEKLFF	TGCGCCAGCAGCAAAGGTCGGCCCGTGACAGCAACTAATGAAAAACTGTTTTTT
TRBV7-2	13	-	TRBD2	TRBJ2-1	CASSSGGSSEQFF	TGTGCCAGCAGCAGCGGGGGGTCGTCAGAGCAGTTCTTC
TRBV7-9	16	-	TRBD2	TRBJ2-5	CASSLDGTSVGETQYF	TGTGCCAGCAGCTTAGATGGGACTAGCGTTGGAGAGACCCAGTACTTC
TRBV6-2/TRBV6-3	12	-	-	TRBJ2-5	CASRWEQETQYF	TGTGCCAGCAGGTGGGAGCAAGAGACCCAGTACTTC
TRBV5-1	17	many	-	TRBJ2-3	CASSFSLGRVWTDTQYF	TGCGCCAGCAGCTTTTCCCTCGGGCGGGTCTGGACAGATACGCAGTATTTT
TRBV20-1	14	few	-	TRBJ1-6	CSTGPSSYNSPLHF	TGCAGTACAGGACCGAGCTCCTATAATTCACCCCTCCACTTT